This T cell receptor beta chain was identified in a study of blood T cell repertoires in COVID-19. At the level of the study: PBMCs, B-cell-depleted T cells, or T cells provided the cDNA or gDNA that made up the material.

In the original analysis: Scientists estimated how many nucleated cells there were by amplifying reference gene primers. TCRdb's table, derived via immunoSEQ multiplex PCR, lists solely in-frame clones and lacks some. V, J and clone size reflect that table, while D and trimming were determined from the DNA. The top ten clones hold just under 2% of a sample with 150,000 to 200,000 clones, 80% to 95% of them seen once. CDR1 and CDR2 from the germline V gene are SGHTA and FQGNSA. The CDR3 covers 16 residues. V lost 4 bases and J lost 8; bases outside the gene matches: 13. Seattle cases were enrolled at active infection and followed longitudinally.

This receptor was taken from a woman aged 60 to 75 with COVID-19, enrolled during active disease. Source material: peripheral blood. The chain combines TRBV7-2 with TRBJ2-1; 8 bases are shared with TRBD1. As DNA, the CDR3 is TGTGCCAGCAGCTGGACCGGGACAGGCCCAGTAGATGAGCAGTTCTTC. It encodes CASSWTGTGPVDEQFF. Combining the CDR3 with reference TRBV7-2 and TRBJ2-1 gives the whole variable domain GAGVSQSPSNKVTEKGKDVELRCDPISGHTALYWYRQSLGQGLEFLIYFQGNSAPDKSGLPSDRFSAERTGGSVSTLTIQRTQQEDSAVYLCASSWTGTGPVDEQFFGPGTRLTVL.